This T cell receptor beta chain was found in a study of metastatic and nonmetastatic thyroid tumors. Study as a whole: Both malignant and benign thyroid patients supplied peripheral blood and tumor or nodule tissue samples, across which the repertoires of these patients were then compared.

Trimming removed 6 bases from V and 5 bases from J; junction bases left unmatched: 8. The CDR3 has 14 residues. The V gene's germline CDR1 is DFQATT and CDR2 SNEGSKA (reference sequence). Thyroid surgery was performed in patients who had received no treatment beforehand. In its sample, this clone was seen many times. Through MiXCR, TCRdb re-clonotyped the PCR reads. The sample lists about 11,000 clones; 9% to 15% were seen once. The source of this sequence is a female donor with papillary thyroid cancer or a benign thyroid nodule (not recorded which). Some clones in this sample may be carry-over from other donors' samples. The sequenced sample was blood. J is TRBJ2-1 and V is TRBV20-1, with 9 nucleotides matching TRBD2. CDR3 sequence: CSALSGRQDNEQFF. As DNA, the CDR3 is TGCAGTGCCCTGAGCGGGAGGCAAGACAATGAGCAGTTCTTC.